Listed here are 27 T cell receptor beta chains from one sample, sequenced in a study of identical twins. TCRdb itself ran the 5' RACE reads through MiXCR, one entry per CDR3 protein. The sample contains 450,000 to 650,000 distinct CDR3 sequences, over 12% of which appear only once. This sample was shared with a second study, whose subject was yellow fever vaccine responses in identical twins.

The sequenced sample was CD4+ T cells sorted from blood. All receptors derive from a woman between 18 and 29 years old in good health.

V is TRBV10-3 and J is TRBJ2-7; 8 bases map to TRBD1. In germline, CDR1 is ENHRY, CDR2 SYGVKD. The V segment lost 5 bases and the J segment 0 bases; nucleotides outside the gene matches: 6. The CDR3 extends over 15 amino acids. The CDR3 nucleotides are TGTGCCATCAGTAACACGGGACAGGCCTCCTACGAGCAGTACTTC. Protein product: CAISNTGQASYEQYF.

The chain employs TRBV28 and TRBJ2-7; perhaps TRBD2 as D (7 bases). Germline loops: CDR1 MDHEN, CDR2 SYDVKM. The V gene lost 3 bases and the J gene lost 2 bases, with 11 bases spanning the gap. CDR3 length: 14 residues. The CDR3 region has the DNA TGTGCCAGCAGTTTGCGGGGGCCCCCCTACGAGCAGTACTTC. It codes for CASSLRGPPYEQYF. Using reference TRBV28 and TRBJ2-7 for the parts outside the CDR3, the full variable domain is DVKVTQSSRYLVKRTGEKVFLECVQDMDHENMFWYRQDPGLGLRLIYFSYDVKMKEKGDIPEGYSVSREKKERFSLILESASTNQTSMYLCASSLRGPPYEQYFGPGTRLTVT.

CDR3 in amino acids: CASNRPGDAITDTQYF. The CDR3 DNA is TGTGCCAGCAATCGACCGGGGGATGCCATCACAGATACGCAGTATTTT. The chain recombines TRBV7-9 with TRBJ2-3; D perhaps matches TRBD2 (6 bases). V dropped 7 bases and J dropped 2 bases, with 19 bases sitting between them. Germline V gene sequence: CDR1 SEHNR, CDR2 FQNEAQ (reference sequence). The length of the CDR3 is 16 residues.

The chain recombines TRBV5-1 with TRBJ2-2, with 14 bases that match TRBD2. This CDR3 contains 16 residues. After removal of 6 bases from V and 6 bases from J, the junction contained 7 bases not matched to a gene. The germline gives CDR1 SGHRS, CDR2 YFSETQ. CDR3 DNA: TGCGCCAGCACCGTGGGACTAGCGGGAGTAGCCGGGGAGCTGTTTTTT. Amino acids: CASTVGLAGVAGELFF.

The chain links TRBV12-3 or TRBV12-4 to TRBJ2-5; 10 nucleotides match TRBD2. The CDR3 totals 18 residues. Losses at the gene ends were 6 bases for V and 1 base for J; bases not matched to a gene: 14. As DNA, the CDR3 is TGTGCCAGCAGACGTAACCGGGTGGCTAGCGGGAGCCAAGAGACCCAGTACTTC. Its protein product is CASRRNRVASGSQETQYF.

This clonotype appeared a few times. V and J are TRBV10-3 and TRBJ1-1; tentatively, D is TRBD1 (6 bases). Looked up from germline, CDR1 is ENHRY and CDR2 is SYGVKD. This CDR3 spans 12 amino acids. Deletions cut 6 bases from V and 6 bases from J, with 11 bases between. The CDR3 protein is CAIRRGESEAFF. The CDR3, as DNA: TGTGCCATCAGAAGGGGGGAGTCTGAAGCTTTCTTT.

This clonotype was observed a few times. The V gene is TRBV9, the J gene TRBJ2-2; D ambiguous. The CDR3 totals 14 residues. V was shortened by 0 bases and J by 6 bases, with 9 bases between the two germline ends. Germline values: CDR1 SGDLS, CDR2 YYNGEE. Here the CDR3 DNA reads TGTGCCAGCAGCGTAGAGGCGGACGCCGGGGAGCTGTTTTTT. Protein sequence: CASSVEADAGELFF.

Many counts were recorded for this clonotype. The CDR3 DNA follows: TGCGCCAGCAGCTCGGTTAGCACAGATACGCAGTATTTT. Translated: CASSSVSTDTQYF. This chain uses TRBV5-1 with TRBJ2-3; D call uncertain. The CDR3 extends over 13 amino acids. The V end was cut by 3 bases, the J end by 0 bases, with 5 bases between. Germline V gives CDR1 SGHRS, CDR2 YFSETQ.

This clonotype was counted only a few times. V is TRBV20-1 and J is TRBJ2-6, with D unclear. V lost 6 bases and J lost 4, with 7 bases in between. The CDR3 spans 12 residues. Germline V gives CDR1 DFQATT, CDR2 SNEGSKA (reference sequence). Here the CDR3 DNA reads TGCAGTGCCCAGGCAGGGGCCAACGTCCTGACTTTC. It specifies CSAQAGANVLTF.

This clonotype was picked up a small number of times. The rearrangement uses TRBV10-3 and TRBJ2-1, with 9 bases fitting TRBD1. The CDR3 length is 15 residues. Germline-derived CDR1 and CDR2 are ENHRY and SYGVKD. V was pared by 4 bases and J by 1 base, with 2 bases of the junction left unmatched. CDR3 sequence (DNA): TGTGCCATCAGTGGCGGACAGGGGTCCTACAATGAGCAGTTCTTC. This codes for CAISGGQGSYNEQFF.

This clonotype was detected only a few times. CDR3 residues: CASSLRTTVIYGYTF. CDR3 sequence (DNA): TGTGCCAGCAGCTTAAGGACCACAGTGATATATGGCTACACCTTC. The gene calls are TRBV5-6 and TRBJ1-2; D uncertain. Germline CDR1 is SGHDT and CDR2 is YYEEEE. The CDR3 totals 15 residues. Trimming stripped 2 bases from V and 5 bases from J, with 16 bases between.

This clonotype showed up just a few times. The CDR3 DNA is TGTGCCAGCAGCGAAACAACCTCTGGAAACACCATATATTTT. Translation gives CASSETTSGNTIYF. J is TRBJ1-3 and V is TRBV3-1; D is uncertain. V lost 5 bases, J lost 0 bases, and 8 bases lay in between. This CDR3 comprises 14 residues. The germline CDR1 and CDR2 sequences are LGHDT and YNNKEL (reference sequence).

The chain links TRBV5-6 to TRBJ2-7, with D possibly being TRBD1 or TRBD2 (5 bases each). CDR1 SGHDT and CDR2 YYEEEE come from the germline V gene. Between the trimmed V and J ends, which lost 5 bases and 0 bases, there was a span of 15 bases. The CDR3 contains 15 residues. CDR3 loop: CASSFGTTTSYEQYV. CDR3 sequence (DNA): TGTGCCAGCAGTTTTGGGACCACCACCTCCTACGAGCAGTACGTC.

The genes are TRBV6-5 and TRBJ2-7; possible D gene TRBD2, 6 bases. Trimming shortened V by 2 bases and J by 4 bases, and 12 bases separated the two germline ends. Per germline, CDR1 MNHEY and CDR2 SVGAGI. The CDR3 is 14 residues long. CDR3 nucleotides: TGTGCCAGCAGTTACGGGACTCTAGTTTACGAGCAGTACTTC. Translated: CASSYGTLVYEQYF.

The chain employs TRBV29-1 and TRBJ2-7, with TRBD2 as a possible D gene (6 bases). Trimming took 4 bases from V and 3 from J, leaving 10 bases between them. This CDR3 is 12 amino acids long. CDR1 and CDR2 (germline): SQVTM, ANQGSEA. CDR3 residues: CSVAPGDYEQYV. The CDR3 DNA reads as TGCAGCGTTGCCCCGGGGGACTACGAGCAGTACGTC.

This clonotype was seen more than once but under ten times. The J gene is TRBJ1-3, the V gene TRBV11-3; D unresolved. The V end lost 5 bases, the J end lost 8 bases, and 10 bases lay between the germline ends. Germline CDR1 SGHNT, CDR2 YENEEA. The CDR3 is made up of 12 amino acids. CDR3 sequence: CASSPNGDTIYF. As DNA, the CDR3 is TGTGCCAGCAGCCCCAACGGAGACACCATATATTTT.

This clonotype has at least ten counts. The chain couples TRBV14 to TRBJ1-1, with D uncertain. Germline V gene data show CDR1 as SGHDN and CDR2 as FVKESK. Trimming took off 7 bases at V and 2 bases at J, with 8 bases between the two ends. The CDR3 runs to 12 residues. The CDR3 coding sequence is TGTGCCAGCACGGGCAGCAACACTGAAGCTTTCTTT. Translating gives CASTGSNTEAFF.

The V call is TRBV3-1, the J call TRBJ2-6, with 9 bases aligning to TRBD2. This CDR3 has 19 residues. Germline-derived CDR1 and CDR2 are LGHDT and YNNKEL (reference sequence). With V trimmed by 0 bases and J by 1 base, 7 bases remained unmatched. Here the CDR3 reads CASSQDPSGAYSGANVLTF. The CDR3 DNA sequence: TGTGCCAGCAGCCAAGATCCTAGCGGGGCTTATTCTGGGGCCAACGTCCTGACTTTC.

This clonotype was seen a handful of times. The gene calls are TRBV3-1 and TRBJ2-5, with D possibly matching TRBD2 (6 bases). V lost 3 bases to trimming and J lost 4 bases, with 12 bases between them. Germline loops: CDR1 LGHDT, CDR2 YNNKEL (reference sequence). There are 14 residues in the CDR3. For the CDR3, the DNA is TGTGCCAGCAGCCATCTCGGGAGAGGAGAGACCCAGTACTTC. Its translation: CASSHLGRGETQYF.

This clonotype was seen a few times. The chain uses TRBV25-1 and TRBJ2-5; D may be TRBD2 (5 bases). Deletions cut 1 base from V and 5 bases from J, with 11 bases between. Per the germline V gene, CDR1 is MGHDK and CDR2 is SYGVNS. This CDR3 spans 14 amino acids. The CDR3 reads CASSESGVRETQYF. CDR3 nucleotide sequence: TGTGCCAGCAGTGAATCCGGGGTGAGGGAGACCCAGTACTTC. The complete variable domain, with remaining parts taken from reference TRBV25-1 and TRBJ2-5, reads EADIYQTPRYLVIGTGKKITLECSQTMGHDKMYWYQQDPGMELHLIHYSYGVNSTEKGDLSSESTVSRIRTEHFPLTLESARPSHTSQYLCASSESGVRETQYFGPGTRLLVL.

A few counts support this clonotype. The rearrangement joins TRBV6-6 to TRBJ2-1; D gene uncertain. The CDR3 length is 13 residues. The germline V gene encodes CDR1 MNHNY and CDR2 SVGAGI (reference sequence). With 5 bases removed from V and 9 bases from J, the gap between germline ends came to 14 bases. This CDR3 is CASSPPVVIEQFF. The CDR3 bases are TGTGCCAGCAGTCCTCCCGTAGTAATTGAGCAGTTCTTC.

This clonotype has a handful of counts. The CDR3, as DNA: TGCGCCAGCAGCTTGGGGGTGACTAGAAAGGTTGGCAATGAGCAGTTCTTC. This translates into CASSLGVTRKVGNEQFF. The rearrangement links TRBV5-1 to TRBJ2-1, with a possible D match to TRBD2 (6 bases). The length of the CDR3 is 17 residues. Germline V CDR1 and CDR2: SGHRS, YFSETQ. V dropped 0 bases and J dropped 6 bases, with 19 bases sitting between them.

The chain employs TRBV28 and TRBJ2-3; D possibly corresponds to TRBD1 (6 bases). The CDR3 is made up of 13 amino acids. The V gene lost 11 bases and the J gene lost 2 bases, with 14 bases spanning the gap. Germline CDR1 reads MDHEN; CDR2 reads SYDVKM. CDR3 in amino acids: CASLGQLTDTQYF. In nucleotides, the CDR3 is TGTGCCTCATTAGGACAGCTCACAGATACGCAGTATTTT. Supplemented by reference TRBV28 and TRBJ2-3, the full variable domain reads DVKVTQSSRYLVKRTGEKVFLECVQDMDHENMFWYRQDPGLGLRLIYFSYDVKMKEKGDIPEGYSVSREKKERFSLILESASTNQTSMYLCASLGQLTDTQYFGPGTRLTVL.

The chain couples TRBV5-1 to TRBJ1-3, with D tentatively TRBD1 (6 bases). The CDR3 extends over 15 amino acids. Germline CDR1 is SGHRS and CDR2 is YFSETQ. Trimming pared 2 bases from V and 4 bases from J, leaving 13 bases between. CDR3 sequence: CASSFRGSEGNTIYF. CDR3 bases: TGCGCCAGCAGCTTTAGGGGGTCGGAAGGAAACACCATATATTTT.

The V call is TRBV15, the J call TRBJ2-7; D ambiguous. Trimming removed 1 base from V and 3 bases from J, with 10 bases in between. Germline loops: CDR1 LNHNV, CDR2 YYDKDF (reference sequence). This CDR3 contains 14 residues. The CDR3 DNA sequence: TGTGCCACCAGCAGAGGAAGGACGGACTACGAGCAGTACTTC. This translates into CATSRGRTDYEQYF.

The chain has TRBV15 and TRBJ2-1, with 10 bases that match TRBD2. The CDR3 is 15 amino acids. The germline V gene has CDR1 LNHNV and CDR2 YYDKDF (reference sequence). The V segment lost 5 bases and the J segment 5 bases; nucleotides outside the gene matches: 6. The CDR3 nucleotides read TGTGCCACCAGCCCAGGGCTAGCGGGAGACAATGAGCAGTTCTTC. Residues: CATSPGLAGDNEQFF.

The gene calls are TRBV29-1 and TRBJ2-7; D is perhaps TRBD1 or TRBD2 (5 bases each). The CDR3 has 11 amino acids. CDR1 and CDR2 from the germline V gene are SQVTM and ANQGSEA. Deletions cut 5 bases from V and 3 bases from J, with 8 bases between. The CDR3 DNA reads as TGCAGCGTTCAGGGAGTCTACGAGCAGTACTTC. Translating gives CSVQGVYEQYF.